The clone carrying this TCR beta chain was detected only once. This entry comes from a study of blood T cell repertoires in COVID-19. Study-level background: Acute and convalescent COVID-19 specimens originated in the United States, Italy and Spain. Sample material is recorded as cDNA or gDNA derived from T cells, B-cell-depleted T cells, or PBMCs.

Assay used: immunoSEQ multiplex PCR; TCRdb lists only in-frame clones, some missing. The sample shows 50,000 to 70,000 clones, 85% to 90% of them seen only once. V lost 8 bases, J lost 2 bases, and 13 bases lay in between. The CDR3 is made up of 14 amino acids. Germline-derived CDR1 and CDR2 are SEHNR and FQNEAQ (reference sequence). Material: peripheral blood. The clonotype was recovered from a human donor with active COVID-19. The donor label of this sample is uncertain. This sequence joins TRBV7-9 and TRBJ2-1; D might be TRBD2 (6 bases). CDR3 sequence: CASGRREAYNEQFF. The CDR3, as DNA: TGTGCCAGCGGACGGAGGGAGGCCTACAATGAGCAGTTCTTC.